This TCR beta chain was identified during a study of T cells in Graves' hyperthyroidism and ophthalmopathy. Study in general: Peripheral blood samples were taken at initial diagnosis, prior to any treatment.

This clonotype has ten or more counts. The length of the CDR3 is 12 residues. Germline assignment: CDR1 SGHRS and CDR2 YFSETQ. The ends lost 4 bases at V and 10 bases at J; junction bases unmatched: 7. The TCR beta CDR3 regions underwent amplification using RNA transcripts as the source. The TCR CDR3 first-round RT-PCR relied on the HTBI primer set. Each CDR3 protein gets one entry after TCRdb re-called the multiplex PCR reads with MiXCR. The profile shows a few hundred thousand distinct CDR3 sequences, approximately 18% of them singletons. This receptor was obtained from a woman between 40 and 55 years old with Graves' ophthalmopathy. The rearrangement links TRBV5-1 to TRBJ1-1; 7 bases line up with TRBD1. Material: blood. The CDR3 is CASSPGTVGAFF. CDR3 coding DNA: TGCGCCAGCAGCCCCGGGACAGTGGGAGCTTTCTTT.